One T cell receptor (beta chain) is described in this entry. There is no known antigen for this receptor. The record has no base qualities; no much larger clone is one base away. The sample is drawn from a study of T cells after yellow fever vaccination (dated by TCRdb to the late 2010s). Notes on the research overall: The SMART-Seq v4 Ultra Low Input RNA kit was used to prepare libraries from fractions with low cell numbers. To follow T-cell clones before and after both primary and booster YFV17D yellow fever vaccination, bulk TCR alpha and beta repertoires underwent longitudinal sequencing. The cohort comprised two healthy male donors, one aged 18 to 30 and one aged 30 to 40 years. Blood samples were taken at several timepoints before and after primary and secondary immunization, and bulk PBMC replicates and cell subsets were isolated.

What the study reported, not specific to this receptor: Most clones expanded after primary vaccination were re-detected after the booster (almost 97% of CD4 and roughly 85% of CD8), suggesting broad memory maintenance. A small share of clonotypes occurred in both CD4 and CD8 compartments, likely arising from convergent recombination. Computational filtering was needed because FACS-sorted repertoires could contain abundant contaminating clonotypes from the bulk population. Because only two donors were included in the study, the extent to which the findings can be generalized is limited. The secondary T-cell response was weaker than the primary response but faster, peaking on day 5 instead of day 15.

Synthesis of TCR cDNA relied on 5'RACE template switching, a step that introduced a universal primer site along with unique molecular identifiers. Priming of cDNA synthesis was performed from both the TCR alpha and TCR beta constant segments. Two PCR steps were used to amplify libraries, with sample barcodes and sequencing adapters being added in the second step. Libraries were sequenced on Illumina HiSeq 2500 (2x100 bp) or NovaSeq (2x150 bp). The published analysis was carried out like this. MIGEC was used to demultiplex reads and collapse the reads into UMI consensus sequences, and MiXCR was used for V(D)J alignment. Using edgeR on replicate PBMC samples, clonotypes were called vaccine-responding if FDR was below 0.01 and the log2 fold change was above 5 up to day 15. CD4 or CD8 identity was assigned to each bulk clonotype according to whether the clonotype was present at higher abundance in the sequenced CD4 repertoire or the sequenced CD8 repertoire. TCRdb reran the public reads through fastp at Q25 and MiXCR, keeping productive beta chains. CDR3 protein sequences are deduplicated, and each keeps its most common genes and DNA. V and J calls and clone size were set by TCRdb, not the authors. A total of some 350,000 distinct CDR3 sequences appear in this sample, 11% of them only once. Clones ranked in the top ten supply about 17% of the sample.

Sample treatment or condition, as interpreted from the label and publication: live attenuated yellow fever vaccine strain. At each blood-draw timepoint, two biological replicates of bulk PBMCs were collected. A standard Ficoll-Paque protocol was used to isolate PBMCs from peripheral blood. TriZol was used to extract RNA from bulk PBMCs, CD4 and CD8 fractions, and dextramer-positive and dextramer-negative fractions. From the cysteine through the phenylalanine, the CDR3 covers 12 amino acids. Here the CDR3 DNA is all that survives: 36 bases in frame from base 1. The germline ends are 10 bases apart after V is trimmed by 8 bases and J by 6 bases.

Sequencing used PBMCs, obtained on the day of the first yellow fever vaccination. The receptor was derived from a man between 18 and 35 years old who received the YFV17D yellow fever vaccine. The chain uses TRBV12-3 or TRBV12-4 and TRBJ2-2; the best D guess is TRBD2, with 5 bases matching. The base sequence is TGTGCCAGCCGAGAGGGCCCCGGGGAGCTGTTTTTT. It codes for CASREGPGELFF.